Following are 5 T cell receptor beta chains from one sample sequenced in a study of yellow fever vaccine responses in identical twins. MiXCR was run by TCRdb on the RT-PCR reads, yielding one entry per CDR3 protein. The sample lists more than 300 distinct CDR3 sequences; about 60% were seen once. This specimen consisted of T cells from blood (PBMCs), unsorted or a sorted subset (not recorded which), obtained before or after yellow fever vaccination (not recorded which). The receptors shown here come from a female donor who received the yellow fever vaccine.

This clonotype was detected only once. V and J are TRBV11-1 and TRBJ2-1; TRBD1 aligns across 10 bases. The CDR3 contains 14 residues. The junction had 3 bases not matched to a gene; V was cut back by 5 bases and J by 5 bases. The germline gives CDR1 SGHAT, CDR2 FQDESV (reference sequence). Written as DNA, the CDR3 is TGTGCCAGCAGCCTAGGGACAGGGGACAATGAGCAGTTCTTC. Protein product: CASSLGTGDNEQFF.

This sequence joins TRBV13 and TRBJ2-2, with 9 bases identical to TRBD1. V dropped 5 bases and J dropped 6; count of bases not matched to a gene: 7. Looked up from germline, CDR1 is PRHDT and CDR2 is FYEKMQ (reference sequence). The CDR3 is 15 residues long. DNA of the CDR3: TGTGCCAGCAGCCCACAGGGGGCGTCCGCCGGGGAGCTGTTTTTT. It encodes CASSPQGASAGELFF.

This chain connects TRBV11-1 to TRBJ2-1; D is perhaps TRBD2 (6 bases). The germline gives CDR1 SGHAT, CDR2 FQDESV (reference sequence). The CDR3 spans 16 residues. The germline V and J ends were trimmed by 2 bases and 0 bases, with 11 bases remaining between them. The CDR3 loop is CASSLRGLSSYNEQFF. CDR3 in DNA: TGTGCCAGCAGCTTAAGGGGACTGAGCTCCTACAATGAGCAGTTCTTC. Variable domain in full (rest from reference TRBV11-1 and TRBJ2-1): EAEVAQSPRYKITEKSQAVAFWCDPISGHATLYWYRQILGQGPELLVQFQDESVVDDSQLPKDRFSAERLKGVDSTLKIQPAELGDSAMYLCASSLRGLSSYNEQFFGPGTRLTVL.

V is TRBV12-2 and J is TRBJ1-1; the table calls TRBD1, which could not be checked here. TRBV12-2 is described as a pseudogene. CDR3 length: 15 residues. CDR3 region: CASRWTGPMNTEAFF. The CDR3 DNA reads TGTGCAAGTCGTTGGACAGGGCCCATGAACACTGAAGCTTTCTTT.

This chain joins TRBV12-3 or TRBV12-4 and TRBJ1-2, with TRBD1 as a possible D gene (5 bases). The CDR3 is made up of 13 amino acids. The germline V and J ends were trimmed by 5 bases and 6 bases, with 13 bases remaining between them. CDR3: CASSTAPGDGYTF. CDR3 sequence (DNA): TGTGCCAGCAGTACCGCCCCGGGGGATGGCTACACCTTC.